Listed here are 23 T cell receptor beta chains from one sample, sequenced in a study of OX40 agonist ivuxolimab in advanced cancers. TCRdb's table, derived via immunoSEQ multiplex PCR, lists solely in-frame clones and lacks some. The sample holds roughly 70,000 clones, about 91% seen once. The sequenced sample was CD4+ or CD8+ T cells sorted from blood, obtained in a trial of the OX40 agonist ivuxolimab. The receptors come from an adult with an advanced solid tumor such as melanoma, head and neck, liver or kidney cancer.

This chain joins TRBV19 and TRBJ2-3; the D gene is possibly TRBD2 (5 bases). The CDR3 is 17 residues long. Trimming shortened V by 3 bases and J by 2 bases, and 18 bases separated the two germline ends. Germline CDR1 LNHDA, CDR2 SQIVND (reference sequence). The CDR3 loop reads CASSIGSGSGSTDTQYF. The CDR3 DNA reads TGTGCCAGTAGTATTGGTTCTGGGTCGGGATCCACAGATACGCAGTATTTT.

The table lists this clone with a count of one. The chain carries TRBV21-1 and TRBJ2-2; TRBD2, the table's D call, lacks a check against the DNA. TRBV21-1 is a pseudogene locus. The CDR3 extends over 20 amino acids. For the CDR3, the DNA is TGTGCCAGCAGCAGCTCCTCTTTAGGGGGGACTAGCGGGAGGCCCGGGGAGCTGTTTTTT. It specifies CASSSSSLGGTSGRPGELFF.

The sample holds a few counts of this clone. The rearrangement joins TRBV5-1 to TRBJ2-1; D is unclear. The V and J ends lost 5 bases and 2 bases respectively, with 8 bases between them. The CDR3 totals 13 residues. Germline CDR1 is SGHRS and CDR2 is YFSETQ. CDR3 sequence reads: CASSPRAYNEQFF. In nucleotides, the CDR3 is TGCGCCAGCAGTCCGAGAGCCTACAATGAGCAGTTCTTC.

The V gene is TRBV7-6, the J gene TRBJ2-7, with 8 bases fitting TRBD1. CDR3 size: 18 residues. The ends lost 1 base at V and 2 bases at J; junction bases unmatched: 13. The V gene's germline CDR1 is SGHVS and CDR2 FNYEAQ. The CDR3 here is CASSLEPPYTDRAYEQYF. The CDR3, as DNA: TGTGCCAGCAGCTTAGAACCACCTTATACGGACAGGGCCTACGAGCAGTACTTC.

CDR3: CASSLRQINNEQFF. DNA for the CDR3: TGTGCCAGCAGCTTACGACAGATTAACAATGAGCAGTTCTTC. This sequence joins TRBV7-6 and TRBJ2-1; possibly TRBD1 for D (5 bases). V was shortened by 2 bases and J by 5 bases, with 10 bases between the two germline ends. Germline loops: CDR1 SGHVS, CDR2 FNYEAQ. The CDR3 is made up of 14 amino acids.

This clone was observed once. The CDR3 is CASSYGTGNNSPLHF. The DNA for the CDR3 is TGTGCCAGTAGTTACGGGACAGGGAATAATTCACCCCTCCACTTT. The rearrangement joins TRBV19 to TRBJ1-6; 9 bases agree with TRBD1. The V gene end was trimmed by 5 bases and the J gene end by 5 bases; junction bases not matched to a gene: 4. CDR3 size: 15 residues. CDR1 and CDR2 (germline): LNHDA, SQIVND (reference sequence).

The chain carries TRBV4-1 and TRBJ1-2; no clear D. Germline V lookup: CDR1 MGHRA, CDR2 YSYEKL. The V end was cut by 0 bases, the J end by 1 base, with 0 bases between. CDR3 length equals 12 residues. CDR3 residues: CASSQDNYGYTF. The CDR3 region has the DNA TGCGCCAGCAGCCAAGATAACTATGGCTACACCTTC.

This clone occurred once. This chain joins TRBV19 and TRBJ1-2; TRBD1 might be the D (5 bases). Germline-derived CDR1 and CDR2 are LNHDA and SQIVND (reference sequence). V was trimmed by 8 bases and J by 3 bases, leaving 19 bases between them. The CDR3 is 15 residues long. In DNA form, the CDR3 reads TGTGCCAGTCGGCGAGGGGACCCCGGCTACTATGGCTACACCTTC. It codes for CASRRGDPGYYGYTF.

V and J are TRBV5-1 and TRBJ2-1, with 10 bases that match TRBD2. CDR3 size: 15 residues. The V and J ends lost 4 bases and 7 bases, in that order; junction bases with no gene match: 8. CDR1 is SGHRS and CDR2 is YFSETQ in the germline V gene. CDR3 loop: CASSDLAGDVNEQFF. CDR3 sequence (DNA): TGCGCCAGCAGCGACCTAGCGGGAGATGTAAATGAGCAGTTCTTC.

The chain recombines TRBV5-5 with TRBJ1-5; D unresolved. The CDR3 loop spans 16 amino acids. Trimming took 1 base from V and 4 from J, leaving 15 bases between them. Germline CDR1 reads SGHKS; CDR2 reads YYEKEE (reference sequence). CDR3 in amino acids: CASSLFAGAANQPQHF. CDR3 coding DNA: TGTGCCAGCAGCTTGTTCGCGGGAGCCGCTAATCAGCCCCAGCATTTT.

The V and J genes are TRBV11-2 and TRBJ2-1, with TRBD2 as a possible D gene (6 bases). The CDR3 is made up of 15 amino acids. In germline, CDR1 is SGHAT, CDR2 FQNNGV. Trimming pared 0 bases from V and 1 base from J, leaving 7 bases between. Here the CDR3 DNA reads TGTGCCAGCAGCTTAGATGCGGGATCCTACAATGAGCAGTTCTTC. This gives the protein CASSLDAGSYNEQFF.

This clone turned up a few times. The chain uses TRBV7-9 and TRBJ1-2; D unclear. The CDR3 length is 15 residues. CDR1 is SEHNR and CDR2 is FQNEAQ in the germline V gene (reference sequence). V was trimmed by 5 bases and J by 0 bases, leaving 13 bases between them. The CDR3 is CASSQIRGANYGYTF. The CDR3 region has the DNA TGTGCCAGCAGCCAGATACGGGGAGCTAACTATGGCTACACCTTC.

The chain has TRBV21-1 and TRBJ2-7; the table's TRBD1 call for D was not verified on the DNA. TRBV21-1 is a recognized pseudogene. CDR3 size: 17 residues. CDR3 sequence reads: CASSKSKQGQRVFEQYF. CDR3 DNA sequence: TGTGCCAGCAGCAAATCAAAACAGGGTCAACGGGTTTTCGAGCAGTACTTC.

The chain uses TRBV13 and TRBJ2-5; 10 bases match TRBD1. Germline CDR1 and CDR2: PRHDT and FYEKMQ (reference sequence). This CDR3 contains 15 residues. V lost 2 bases and J lost 4; bases outside the gene matches: 4. The CDR3 bases are TGTGCCAGCAGCTTACGGACAGGGGGAGGAGAGACCCAGTACTTC. Its protein is CASSLRTGGGETQYF.

This chain connects TRBV18 to TRBJ2-7, with D possibly TRBD2 on 5 matching bases. Germline assignment: CDR1 KGHSH and CDR2 LQKENI. The CDR3 length is 13 residues. Between the trimmed V and J ends, which lost 4 bases and 1 base, there was a span of 8 bases. The CDR3 reads CASSRGVSYEQYF. The CDR3 nucleotides are TGTGCCAGCTCACGGGGAGTATCCTACGAGCAGTACTTC.

The chain links TRBV10-1 to TRBJ2-1; 10 bases are a match to TRBD2. From germline, CDR1 is WNHNN and CDR2 SYGVQD (reference sequence). Unmatched junction bases numbered 11, after V lost 3 bases and J lost 15 bases. CDR3 length: 14 amino acids. CDR3 in amino acids: CASSETSGEKKWFF. DNA for the CDR3: TGCGCCAGCAGTGAAACTAGCGGGGAGAAAAAATGGTTCTTC.

V usage is TRBV23-1 and J usage is TRBJ2-3, with D tentatively TRBD2 (6 bases). TRBV23-1 is sorted into the ORF group, with uncertain function. V gave up 10 bases and J gave up 3 bases, with 23 bases separating them. This CDR3 has 16 residues. The CDR3 DNA is TGCGCCAATATTTGTAACGACGGGAGCCGAACAGATACGCAGTATTTT. This translates into CANICNDGSRTDTQYF.

The chain is built from TRBV18 and TRBJ2-1; TRBD2 agrees at 8 bases. The CDR3 sequence is 15 residues long. Germline CDR1 and CDR2: KGHSH and LQKENI. V lost 8 bases to trimming and J lost 9 bases; unmatched junction nucleotides: 15. The CDR3 sequence is CASAPNSGIFSEQFF. The CDR3 DNA reads TGTGCCAGCGCCCCAAATAGCGGGATATTCAGTGAGCAGTTCTTC. Full variable domain (missing parts from reference TRBV18 and TRBJ2-1): NAGVMQNPRHLVRRRGQEARLRCSPMKGHSHVYWYRQLPEEGLKFMVYLQKENIIDESGMPKERFSAEFPKEGPSILRIQQVVRGDSAAYFCASAPNSGIFSEQFFGPGTRLTVL.

The chain joins TRBV4-1 to TRBJ2-3, with 10 bases that match TRBD1. The CDR3 runs to 18 residues. Germline V gene data show CDR1 as MGHRA and CDR2 as YSYEKL. Trimming cost V 1 base and J 4 bases; bases outside gene matches: 11. CDR3 nucleotide sequence: TGCGCCAGCAGCCAAGTGGCTCGGGGGACAGGGGATTCAGATACGCAGTATTTT. Protein product: CASSQVARGTGDSDTQYF.

The chain joins TRBV6-6 to TRBJ2-3; D not certain. The CDR3 length is 11 residues. V lost 6 bases to trimming and J lost 5 bases, with 6 bases between them. Germline V lookup: CDR1 MNHNY, CDR2 SVGAGI (reference sequence). The CDR3 protein is CASSFRDTQYF. In DNA form, the CDR3 reads TGTGCCAGCAGCTTCAGAGATACGCAGTATTTT.

A few counts support this clone. This chain joins TRBV19 and TRBJ1-5, with TRBD1 matching 8 bases. Looked up from germline, CDR1 is LNHDA and CDR2 is SQIVND (reference sequence). The CDR3 loop spans 14 amino acids. V shed 9 bases, J shed 3 bases, and the junction held 7 bases outside the gene matches. CDR3 amino acids: CASEDRGYNQPQHF. The CDR3 DNA reads TGTGCCAGCGAAGACAGGGGATACAATCAGCCCCAGCATTTT.

The chain joins TRBV5-1 to TRBJ2-2; tentatively, D is TRBD1 (5 bases). Germline CDR1 reads SGHRS; CDR2 reads YFSETQ. The CDR3 is 13 amino acids. V was pared by 2 bases and J by 6 bases, with 8 bases between. The CDR3 spells CASSFGHAGELFF. The CDR3 DNA sequence: TGCGCCAGCAGCTTCGGACACGCCGGGGAGCTGTTTTTT.

The V and J genes are TRBV15 and TRBJ1-3; D is ambiguous. Trimming removed 8 bases from V and 4 bases from J, with 9 bases in between. This CDR3 has 12 residues. CDR1 LNHNV and CDR2 YYDKDF come from the germline V gene (reference sequence). The CDR3 loop is CATRGVGNTIYF. The CDR3 DNA sequence: TGTGCCACCCGGGGAGTGGGAAACACCATATATTTT.